Sequencing of this T cell receptor (beta chain) was carried out in a study of cytomegalovirus exposure and HLA in healthy donors (TCRdb year 2017). Turning to the overall study: According to an earlier analysis of 587 of the donors, 200 million or so T cells yielded 117 million unique TCR beta sequences and 276 Gb of sequence data. In addition to the first cohort of 666 subjects, a separate validation cohort of 120 different subjects was used. HLA typing included class I and class II loci at four-digit resolution. The study profiled the T cell repertoires of 500 to 800 subjects by immunosequencing and related them to cytomegalovirus serostatus. The study was designed to test whether signatures of past pathogen exposure could be identified by cataloging public T cell receptors. On average, around 200,000 unique TCR beta nucleotide sequences were sequenced per donor among a few hundred genotyped donors of the cohort, with around 19% of those sequences being non-productive. About five DR-DQ haplotypes were treated as single units for association and clustering because of strong linkage in the cohort. The genetic ancestry cluster associated with self-reported Caucasian donors included about 81% of the roughly 410 genotyped donors. Every repertoire in the discovery cohort had been generated on one and the same sequencing platform. Genome-wide SNP genotypes for about three fifths of the roughly 670 donors were used in a later genetic analysis, which treated that subset as a discovery cohort. About 280 gigabases of sequencing data and 70 million to 95 million unique TCR sequences made up an early release that covered under 750 HLA-typed donors. To study patterns of TCR occurrence, a later analysis re-analyzed previously published TCR beta repertoires from 550 to 800 donors and added high-resolution HLA genotyping. Donor age, sex, ethnicity and CMV serostatus were collected together with the repertoire data. In an earlier analysis of several hundred of the donors, high-throughput TCR beta sequencing was used to judge whether each TCR beta V gene segment behaved as functional or pseudogenic. High-throughput TCR immunosequencing, statistical association of individual TCRs with disease status, and machine learning were combined to predict cytomegalovirus infection status. The later analysis used no new phenotypic data to find candidate immune exposures, relying instead on TCR beta sequences and their occurrence across donors. Typing coverage differed by locus: A, B, C, DRB1 and DQB1 were typed in about 620-640 donors, DQA1 in 500 to 550, DPA1 in 600 to 610, and DPB1 in around 490. The paper's findings and limits, for the study overall: Because counts were too low, seventeen rarely observed V segments, including chromosome 9 orphons, were excluded from the earlier analysis of 587 of the donors. In a later analysis, TCR association rates were found to vary across HLA loci, with the most associated TCRs seen for DRB1 alleles and the fewest for HLA-C alleles. Most CMV-associated TCR beta chains appeared to be HLA-restricted in a later analysis, and the HLA associations seemed to be driven largely by CMV exposure. In a later genetic analysis, a missense DCLRE1C variant was associated with V-gene and J-gene trimming of TCR beta chains, and the association was replicated in an independent cohort. A further reported finding was that TCR beta sequences accurately predicted the HLA-A and HLA-B alleles for most subjects in the first cohort. Presence/absence analyses assumed roughly uniform sequencing depth across donors, an assumption that may not hold. Compared with the 666-donor mean, donors in an Asian-associated ancestry cluster had fewer N-insertions in productive TCRs, according to a later genetic analysis. HLA typing was unavailable for some donors at each locus, so association tests used only the typed subset. In vitro tests confirmed that a few of the cytomegalovirus-associated TCR beta chains recognize cytomegalovirus antigens. At a false discovery rate of 0.05, a later analysis linked under 20,000 TCR beta sequences to specific HLA alleles. The study listed 150 to 200 TCR beta chains as associated with cytomegalovirus. Across donors, most TCR sequences were observed very rarely, whereas some public TCRs were present in many individuals. It was suggested by the authors that the approach could potentially be generalized to other disease states and immunological phenotypes. The classifier was reported to diagnose cytomegalovirus status with high specificity and sensitivity in both the original and validation cohorts. An earlier analysis of approximately 540 of the donors showed that most TCR beta V segments appeared in productive rearrangements either about 87% or about 30% of the time, which broadly matched IMGT annotations. Assigning TCR associations to individual alleles was difficult when HLA alleles, especially DR and DQ, strongly co-occurred. The cohort was sequenced for TCR beta chains only, and without alpha or paired-chain data the features that could be detected were limited. The only immune exposure information available for the cohort was CMV serostatus. A later analysis found that HLA-associated TCR beta chains were more clonally expanded and had lower generation probabilities than equally common non-associated chains. A cluster of highly shared sequence variants was judged likely to represent a technical artifact of the sequencing pipeline. According to a later analysis, parvovirus B19, influenza, CMV and Epstein-Barr virus appeared linked to several top co-occurrence clusters. The 87-base-pair reads could not distinguish some IMGT-functional V segments, including TRBV6-2 and TRBV6-3, so those segments were excluded. Correlated functional status among segregating V segments might reflect linkage disequilibrium, but an unknown experimental factor could not be ruled out.

The cohort comprised 670 or so healthy bone marrow donors. All cohort members were sampled while nominally healthy, although unrecorded immune exposures were likely present. The donor was CMV seronegative and belonged to the group of around 400 seronegative cohort members. Each donor provided a peripheral blood sample, and peripheral blood mononuclear cells were used for TCR beta sequencing. Genomic DNA extraction from the blood cell samples was performed with the Qiagen DNeasy Blood Extraction Kit. Reading the germline V gene (reference sequence) gives CDR1 SEHNR and CDR2 FQNEAQ. From its cysteine to its phenylalanine, the CDR3 spans 16 amino acids. The only DNA kept is the CDR3, 48 bases in frame from the first base. Trimming takes 5 bases from V and 1 base from J, and the germline ends sit 17 bases apart. Library preparation used the immunoSEQ multiplex PCR assay. For the multiplex PCR, a mixture combining 60 forward primers for TCR Vbeta segments and 13 reverse primers for TCR Jbeta segments was used. The CDR3 region of rearranged TCR beta genes was amplified from genomic DNA by a multiplex PCR assay. Amplified TCR beta libraries were sequenced as 87-base-pair reads on the Illumina HiSeq System. The published analysis was carried out like this. In a later analysis, some 80 million unique TCR beta chains were counted across the roughly 700 repertoires, and roughly 9.9 million of these chains were shared by at least two donors. Raw reads were error-corrected and collapsed into unique sequences by a nearest-neighbor algorithm in which closely related sequences were merged to remove PCR and sequencing errors. Alignment of CDR3 sequences to IMGT reference sequences was used to assign V, D and J gene segments. For a sequence to be retained, a match of at least six nucleotides to both a V gene segment and a J gene segment was required. Rearrangements were called productive when the CDR3 lacked stop codons and stayed in frame with V and J; all others were non-productive. CDR3 was defined according to IMGT convention as the region running from the second conserved V-encoded cysteine to the conserved J-encoded phenylalanine. In an earlier analysis of roughly 610 of the donors, sequences lacking an unambiguous match to a single V gene segment were excluded. In an earlier analysis of around 590 of the donors, a V segment was called functional when productive rearrangements were above 56.7%, and segregating when the standard deviation between donors exceeded 5%. A statistical classification framework was built for diagnosing cytomegalovirus status from the catalog of TCR beta chain sequences. In a later analysis, V and J genes were assigned by comparing TCR nucleotide sequences against IMGT/GENE-DB human TR gene sequences. The TCRdist pipeline was used in a later analysis to assign CDR3 sequences and most-parsimonious VDJ recombination scenarios. In a later analysis, each TCR beta chain was defined by its CDR3 amino acid sequence together with its V-gene family, and reads lacking a unique V-gene family were excluded. To address suspected cross-contamination and a sequencing artifact, a later analysis removed over 500 highly shared, low-generation-probability nucleotide sequences. A later analysis calculated a clonal expansion index for each public chain from normalized within-repertoire ranks of inferred template counts. In a later analysis, generation probabilities were computed with a VDJ recombination model fitted to out-of-frame rearrangements, and the resulting probabilities were checked against IGoR. In a later analysis, TCR-TCR, TCR-HLA and TCR-CMV co-occurrence was scored with hypergeometric tests, and a repertoire-size bias correction was applied to TCR pairs. To estimate false discovery rates, a later analysis permuted the HLA or CMV assignments 20 times. A later analysis grouped co-occurring TCRs with DBSCAN, adding TCRdist sequence similarity when clustering within HLA-allele-positive subsets. For co-occurrence clustering, repertoires with fewer than 30,000 or more than 120,000 public chains were excluded, along with about five repertoires with anomalous nucleotide sharing. As stored in TCRdb, this immuneACCESS dataset retains in-frame rearrangements with V and J assigned. A fraction of the clones does not appear; measured against another copy, unresolved V genes explain less than half of the discrepancy, and the remainder lacks a known reason. V and J calls and clone size are copied from that table; D and trimming were computed from the DNA. The table of this sample itemizes 77,000 or so clones. Approximately 4.2% of the sample lies in the top ten.

As to this clone: Its recognized antigen is unknown.

The chain joins TRBV7-9 to TRBJ1-1; TRBD1 might be the D gene, on 6 matching bases. This clonotype originated in a man aged 25-40 years in good health and CMV-seronegative. The specimen was PBMCs. The CDR3 region has the sequence CASSVFNRVGNTEAFF. The bases are TGTGCCAGCAGCGTATTCAACAGGGTGGGGAACACTGAAGCTTTCTTT.